Given below is one TCR beta chain in context. Its recognized antigen is unknown. One end of the junction does not line up with germline, which may come from a read error. CDR1 SGHRS and CDR2 YFSETQ are derived from the germline V gene. The CDR3 starts with the cysteine, ends with the phenylalanine, and has 13 residues. Solely the CDR3 DNA is kept, with 39 bases framed from the first base. Blood bank volunteers in Maryland, USA served as the healthy controls. Unsorted PBMC libraries were generated from 2 million PBMCs stored in RNAlater at -80 °C until RNA extraction. Peripheral blood underwent Ficoll-Hypaque density gradient centrifugation to isolate PBMCs, which were then cryopreserved in liquid nitrogen. cDNA was synthesized by template-switch 5'RACE using a primer with a 10-nucleotide random unique molecular identifier that tagged each TCR transcript. Every sequencing run yielded over 190 million TCR-beta sequences covering 15-18 subjects. Total RNA was extracted with the RNeasy kit. The KAPA Real-time Library Amplification kit was used to amplify TCR-beta VDJ regions with primers targeting the TCR constant region and the 5'RACE anchor. A first PCR added sample indexes and Illumina adaptors, and a second PCR then raised library yield. After purification with Ampure beads, the TCR product of roughly 650 bp was size-selected on a 2% E-gel SizeSelection system. Library quality was checked on a Bioanalyzer, concentration was measured with Qubit, and libraries were quantified with the Kapa Library Quantification kit before pooling. Paired-end 2 x 150 bp sequencing of the libraries was performed on an Illumina HiSeq 2500. To increase sequence diversity, about 23-30% phiX was spiked into each library pool. The original methods were these. Quality-filtered reads were processed with the UMI-based MiGEC pipeline, which removed over 75% of raw TCR sequences during error correction. VDJ genes were aligned to IMGT germline references, and each clonotype was defined by a unique CDR3 amino acid sequence together with V-J genes. Clonal expansion, Shannon diversity and CDR3 relatedness were evaluated with VDJtools (CalcPairwiseDistances, ClusterSamples), while phylogenetic trees were built in CLCbio workbench. A clone was classed as expanded if it had 8 or more unique UMIs, a cutoff based on coefficient-of-variation modelling across technical triplicates. Using fastp at Q25 and MiXCR, TCRdb reprocessed the public reads and kept productive beta chains. Rows matching on CDR3 protein sequence are summarized as one entry with the most common DNA and genes. The V and J calls and clone size come from TCRdb's table, not from the authors' own analysis. Present in this sample are tens of thousands of distinct CDR3 sequences, roughly 10% of which were seen just once. Around 1.7% of the sample rests with the top ten.

This specimen comes from a study of neurological immune-mediated disorders (dated by TCRdb to about 2019). Regarding the research as a whole: Peripheral blood TCR-beta repertoires from HTLV-I-associated myelopathy (HAM/TSP) patients, multiple sclerosis patients and healthy controls were compared by UMI-based sequencing. Alongside PBMC samples, the set of more than 85 TCR-beta libraries contained longitudinal samples, technical triplicates, and paired CD4+ and CD8+ T-cell subsets that had been sorted. The cohort comprised 68 subjects: 15 or so HAM/TSP patients, approximately 34 multiple sclerosis patients and approximately 20 healthy controls.

General conclusions and limits of the study: TCR clonal expansion was highest in HAM/TSP patients and lowest in MS patients, with MS patients falling below even healthy controls. Expanded clones from different subjects shared no identical CDR3 amino acid sequences, which suggests that TCR-beta repertoires were private in all groups.

The V and J segments used are TRBV5-1 and TRBJ1-2; 7 bases in between match TRBD1. Sequenced: PBMCs. The TCR comes from a man aged 45-65 years in good health. In nucleotide form, the sequence is TGCGCCAACAGCCAAACAGGGACAGTAGGCCACACCTTC. Translation gives CANSQTGTVGHTF.